The sequence of this TCR beta chain was determined in a study of human T cells and chemical hapten exposure. MiXCR, applied by TCRdb to the RACE reads, yields one record per CDR3 protein. The data contain 380,000 or so distinct CDR3 sequences, roughly 4.8% of them singletons. In its sample, this clonotype was seen a few times. Its matching antigen is unknown. Findings and limits, study-wide: Once DPC sensitization occurred, TCRs above 1 in 1000 frequency showed no change.

Documented time point: patch test 1, 2 weeks after DPC sensitization. As to treatment: therapeutic diphenylcyclopropenone sensitization with weekly scalp DPC. J was trimmed by 5 bases and V by 4 bases; bases with no gene match: 6. The CDR3 has 14 residues. From germline, CDR1 is SGHNT and CDR2 YYREEE (reference sequence). This material consisted of whole blood, taken in connection with sensitization to the hapten diphenylcyclopropenone (DPC). The source is a woman in her fifties or sixties with alopecia areata. Some clones in this sample may be carry-over from other donors' samples. V usage is TRBV5-4 and J usage is TRBJ1-1, with TRBD1 matching over 9 bases. CDR3 nucleotides: TGTGCCAGCAGCCGACAGGGGGGAAGGACTGAAGCTTTCTTT. This gives the protein CASSRQGGRTEAFF.